This paragraph reports one T cell receptor beta chain. The data were obtained in a study of OX40 agonist ivuxolimab in advanced cancers. The CDR3 spans 14 residues. The V end was cut by 6 bases, the J end by 8 bases, with 17 bases between. Germline V lookup: CDR1 MNHNS, CDR2 SASEGT. This table comes from immunoSEQ multiplex PCR, and its TCRdb copy is limited to in-frame clones, with some not included. The repertoire holds roughly 120,000 clones, with 85% to 95% as singletons. Here the sequenced sample was CD4+ or CD8+ T cells sorted from blood, taken in a trial of the OX40 agonist ivuxolimab. The source is an adult with an advanced solid tumor such as melanoma, head and neck, liver or kidney cancer. V is TRBV6-1 and J is TRBJ1-5; D not resolved. The CDR3 sequence is CASRKDGPDKPQHF. The CDR3 coding sequence is TGTGCCAGCAGGAAGGATGGACCTGACAAGCCCCAGCATTTT.